What follows are 10 T cell receptor beta chains derived from one specimen sequenced in a study of blood T cell repertoires in COVID-19. This table comes from immunoSEQ multiplex PCR, and its TCRdb copy is limited to in-frame clones, with some not included. The sample holds some 460,000 clones, 87% seen once. Sequencing was done on a sample of PBMCs or T cells enriched from blood (not recorded which). These receptors were collected from a woman between 18 and 30 years old with acute COVID-19.

The chain employs TRBV28 and TRBJ2-2; D is uncertain. V was trimmed by 5 bases and J by 1 base, leaving 11 bases between them. This CDR3 region has 15 residues. Germline assignment: CDR1 MDHEN and CDR2 SYDVKM. The CDR3 DNA sequence: TGTGCCAGCAGTCCCCCTGCCGGGAACACCGGGGAGCTGTTTTTT. Protein: CASSPPAGNTGELFF.

The chain has TRBV5-1 and TRBJ2-1, with a weak D call TRBD1 (5 bases). The CDR3 runs to 15 residues. The ends were cut back, 4 bases at V and 9 bases at J, with 20 bases in the middle. From germline, CDR1 is SGHRS and CDR2 YFSETQ. CDR3: CASSINRNEYAEQFF. For the CDR3, the DNA is TGCGCCAGCAGCATTAACAGGAACGAGTACGCTGAGCAGTTCTTC.

The chain links TRBV3-1 (or the pseudogene TRBV3-2) to TRBJ2-5; TRBD2 might be the D (6 bases). Trimming pared 1 base from V and 2 bases from J, leaving 14 bases between. This CDR3 has 16 amino acids. Looked up from germline, CDR1 is LGHDT and CDR2 is YNNKEL (reference sequence). Here the CDR3 DNA reads TGTGCCAGCAGCCAAGTGGCGGGACCAACGCAAGAGACCCAGTACTTC. Encoded protein: CASSQVAGPTQETQYF.

The chain links TRBV6-5 to TRBJ2-3; TRBD2 matches at 11 bases. The CDR3 has 14 residues. The ends lost 6 bases at V and 5 bases at J; junction bases unmatched: 4. CDR1 and CDR2 (germline): MNHEY, SVGAGI. CDR3 sequence (DNA): TGTGCCAGCAGCGTTAGCGGGGGGGGAGATACGCAGTATTTT. This gives the protein CASSVSGGGDTQYF.

CDR3: CASSQSLHGTYNEQFF. The CDR3 coding sequence is TGCGCCAGCAGTCAATCCCTCCATGGCACCTACAATGAGCAGTTCTTC. This chain connects TRBV23-1 to TRBJ2-1; D not certain. TRBV23-1 is assigned to the ORF class and has an uncertain function. The CDR3 is 16 residues long. V shed 0 bases and J shed 2 bases, with 11 bases lying between them.

The chain couples TRBV2 to TRBJ2-1; D is undetermined. The V and J ends lost 3 bases and 6 bases respectively, with 12 bases between them. Germline loops: CDR1 SNHLY, CDR2 FYNNEI. The CDR3 loop spans 14 amino acids. CDR3 DNA sequence: TGTGCCAGCAGTGACGGAGCAGACGGCAATGAGCAGTTCTTC. Encoded protein: CASSDGADGNEQFF.

This sequence joins TRBV18 and TRBJ2-1; no reliable D call. Germline V gene lookup returns CDR1 KGHSH and CDR2 LQKENI. The V end lost 7 bases, the J end lost 0 bases, and 13 bases lay between the germline ends. The CDR3 sequence is 15 residues long. The CDR3 coding sequence is TGTGCCAGCTTCCCCTTGGCTAGCTCCTACAATGAGCAGTTCTTC. Amino acids: CASFPLASSYNEQFF.

The chain carries TRBV27 and TRBJ2-6, with D maybe TRBD2 (7 bases). Trimming left V 6 bases short and J 2 bases short, with 17 bases between. The V gene's germline CDR1 is MNHEY and CDR2 SMNVEV (reference sequence). This CDR3 contains 17 residues. CDR3 residues: CASRPRGGVTGANVLTF. CDR3 sequence (DNA): TGTGCCAGCAGGCCGAGGGGGGGCGTAACTGGGGCCAACGTCCTGACTTTC. Looking up the rest from reference TRBV27 and TRBJ2-6 gives the full variable domain: EAQVTQNPRYLITVTGKKLTVTCSQNMNHEYMSWYRQDPGLGLRQIYYSMNVEVTDKGDVPEGYKVSRKEKRNFPLILESPSPNQTSLYFCASRPRGGVTGANVLTFGAGSRLTVL.

The chain couples TRBV4-3 to TRBJ1-1; no firm D call. This CDR3 has 16 amino acids. Germline CDR1 reads LGHNA; CDR2 reads YSLEER. V lost 0 bases, J lost 0 bases, and 11 bases lay in between. The CDR3 DNA follows: TGCGCCAGCAGCCAAGATCCCCCGGGATTGAACACTGAAGCTTTCTTT. It yields the protein CASSQDPPGLNTEAFF.

The chain is built from TRBV7-2 and TRBJ2-7; TRBD1 matches at 9 bases. With V trimmed by 1 base and J by 5 bases, 6 bases remained unmatched. The CDR3 spans 15 residues. Per germline, CDR1 SGHTA and CDR2 FQGNSA. CDR3 coding DNA: TGTGCCAGCAGCTTAGATAGGGACAGGGCCCACGAGCAGTACTTC. Its translation is CASSLDRDRAHEQYF.